The clone carrying this T cell receptor beta chain has a handful of counts. According to the study, TCR beta libraries were built with iRepertoire HTBI primers and CDR3-region Arm-PCR. MiXCR, applied by TCRdb to the multiplex PCR reads, yields one record per CDR3 protein. Of roughly 350,000 distinct CDR3 sequences listed, over 15% are singletons. Time point: newly diagnosed GD, antithyroid drugs for less than 3 months. Making the TCR library involved RNA that had been extracted from PBMCs. This sample is drawn from a study of regulatory T cells in long-lasting Graves disease. Germline assignment: CDR1 SEHNR and CDR2 FQNEAQ (reference sequence). The CDR3 contains 16 residues. V was clipped by 0 bases and J by 3 bases, with 12 bases between them. The sample was also linked to a second study, of T cells in Graves' hyperthyroidism and ophthalmopathy.

This sample comprised peripheral blood mononuclear cells (PBMCs), obtained at new diagnosis, from a patient treated with antithyroid drugs. The chain uses TRBV7-9 and TRBJ2-1; possibly TRBD1 or TRBD2 for D (5 bases each). The receptor was derived from a middle-aged man with Graves disease. CDR3: CASSLAGGLGYNEQFF. For the CDR3, the DNA is TGTGCCAGCAGCTTAGCTGGGGGATTAGGCTACAATGAGCAGTTCTTC.